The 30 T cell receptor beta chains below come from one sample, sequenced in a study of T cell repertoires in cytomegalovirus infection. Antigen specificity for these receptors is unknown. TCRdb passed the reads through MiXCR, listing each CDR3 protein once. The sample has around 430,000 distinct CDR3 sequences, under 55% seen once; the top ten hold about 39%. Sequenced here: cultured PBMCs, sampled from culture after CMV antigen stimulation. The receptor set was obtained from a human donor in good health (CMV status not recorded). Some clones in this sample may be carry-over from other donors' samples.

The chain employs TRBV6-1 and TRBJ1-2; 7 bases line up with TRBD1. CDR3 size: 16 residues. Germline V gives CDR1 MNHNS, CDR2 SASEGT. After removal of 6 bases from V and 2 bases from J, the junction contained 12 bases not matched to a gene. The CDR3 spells CASRRTGAFQNYGYTF. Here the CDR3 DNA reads TGTGCCAGCAGGCGGACAGGAGCTTTCCAAAACTATGGCTACACCTTC.

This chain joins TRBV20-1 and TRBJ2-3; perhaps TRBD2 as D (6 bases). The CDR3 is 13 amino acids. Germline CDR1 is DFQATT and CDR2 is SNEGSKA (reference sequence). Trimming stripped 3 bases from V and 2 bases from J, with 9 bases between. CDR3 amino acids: CSASGLLTDTQYF. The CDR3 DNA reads TGCAGTGCTAGTGGACTACTCACAGATACGCAGTATTTT.

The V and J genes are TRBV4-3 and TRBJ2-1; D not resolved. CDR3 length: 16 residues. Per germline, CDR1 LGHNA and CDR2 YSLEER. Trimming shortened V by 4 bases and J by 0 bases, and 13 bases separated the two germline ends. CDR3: CASSPTSLRSYNEQFF. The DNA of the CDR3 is TGCGCCAGCAGCCCTACATCTCTACGCTCCTACAATGAGCAGTTCTTC.

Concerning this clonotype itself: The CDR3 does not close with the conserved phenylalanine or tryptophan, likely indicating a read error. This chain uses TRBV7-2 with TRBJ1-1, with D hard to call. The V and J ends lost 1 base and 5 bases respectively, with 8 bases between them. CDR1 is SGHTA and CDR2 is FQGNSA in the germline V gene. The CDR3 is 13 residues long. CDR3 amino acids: CASSLERETEAFL. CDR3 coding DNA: TGTGCCAGCAGCTTAGAGCGGGAAACTGAAGCTTTCCTT.

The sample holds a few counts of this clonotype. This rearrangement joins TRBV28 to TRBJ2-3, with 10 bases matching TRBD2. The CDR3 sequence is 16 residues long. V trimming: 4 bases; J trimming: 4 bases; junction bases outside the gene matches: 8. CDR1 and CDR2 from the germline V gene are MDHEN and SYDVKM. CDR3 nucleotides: TGTGCCAGCAGTTCAACTAGCGGGGATGTCGCAGATACGCAGTATTTT. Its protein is CASSSTSGDVADTQYF.

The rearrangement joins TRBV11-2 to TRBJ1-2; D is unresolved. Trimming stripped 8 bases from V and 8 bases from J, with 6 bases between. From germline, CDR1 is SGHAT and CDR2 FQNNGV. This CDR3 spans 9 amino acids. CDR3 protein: CASQRGYTF. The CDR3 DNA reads TGTGCCAGCCAGCGAGGCTACACCTTC.

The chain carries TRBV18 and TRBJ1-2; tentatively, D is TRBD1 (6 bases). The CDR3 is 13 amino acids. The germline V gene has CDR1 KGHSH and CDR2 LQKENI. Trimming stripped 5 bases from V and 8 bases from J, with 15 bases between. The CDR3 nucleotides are TGTGCCAGCTCAGCAAATGGACAGACCGGCTACACCTTC. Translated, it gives CASSANGQTGYTF.

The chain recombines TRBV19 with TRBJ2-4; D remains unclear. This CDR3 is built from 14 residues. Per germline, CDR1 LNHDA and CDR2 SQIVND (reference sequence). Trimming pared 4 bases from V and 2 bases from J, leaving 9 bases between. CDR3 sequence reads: CASSRARTKNIQYF. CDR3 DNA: TGTGCCAGTAGTAGGGCTAGGACCAAAAACATTCAGTACTTC.

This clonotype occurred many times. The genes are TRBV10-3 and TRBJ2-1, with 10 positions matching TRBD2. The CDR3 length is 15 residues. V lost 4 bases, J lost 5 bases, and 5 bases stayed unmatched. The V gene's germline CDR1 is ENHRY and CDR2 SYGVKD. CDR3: CAISARTSGHNEQFF. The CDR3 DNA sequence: TGTGCCATCAGTGCAAGGACTAGCGGACACAATGAGCAGTTCTTC.

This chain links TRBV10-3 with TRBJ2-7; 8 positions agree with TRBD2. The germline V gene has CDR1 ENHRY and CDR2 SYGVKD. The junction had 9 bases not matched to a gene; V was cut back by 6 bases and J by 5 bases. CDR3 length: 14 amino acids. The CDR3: CAISTGTRTDEQYF. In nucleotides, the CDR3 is TGTGCCATCAGCACCGGGACTAGAACGGACGAGCAGTACTTC.

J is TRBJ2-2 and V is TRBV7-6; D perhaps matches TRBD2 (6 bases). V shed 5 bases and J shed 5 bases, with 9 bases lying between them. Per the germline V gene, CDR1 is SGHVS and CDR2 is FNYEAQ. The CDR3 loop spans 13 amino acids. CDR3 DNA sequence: TGTGCCAGCAGCGTTAGCGGAACCGGGGAGCTGTTTTTT. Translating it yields CASSVSGTGELFF.

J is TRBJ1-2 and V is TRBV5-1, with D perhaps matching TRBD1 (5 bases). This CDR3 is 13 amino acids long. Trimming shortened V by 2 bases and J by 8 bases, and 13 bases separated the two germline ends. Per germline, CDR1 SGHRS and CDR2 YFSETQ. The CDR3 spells CASSLGREFGYTF. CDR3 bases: TGCGCCAGCAGCTTAGGCAGGGAATTCGGCTACACCTTC.

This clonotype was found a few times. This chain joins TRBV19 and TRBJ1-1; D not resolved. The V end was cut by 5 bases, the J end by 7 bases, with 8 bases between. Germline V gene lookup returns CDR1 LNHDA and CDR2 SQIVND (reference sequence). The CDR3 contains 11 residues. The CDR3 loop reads CASSFVGEAFF. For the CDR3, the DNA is TGTGCCAGTAGTTTTGTCGGTGAAGCTTTCTTT.

The CDR3 sequence is CASSPITWALQGASAYEQYF. In DNA form, the CDR3 reads TGTGCCAGCAGTCCTATTACCTGGGCCCTACAGGGGGCATCGGCTTACGAGCAGTACTTC. The V call is TRBV5-5, the J call TRBJ2-7; 9 bases line up with TRBD1. V lost 5 bases, J lost 4 bases, and 25 bases stayed unmatched. CDR1 is SGHKS and CDR2 is YYEKEE in the germline V gene (reference sequence). The CDR3 contains 20 residues.

The CDR3 nucleotides read TGTGCCAGCAGCCTAATGGGGGGCCTTTATGACGAGCAGTACTTC. Its protein product is CASSLMGGLYDEQYF. This chain joins TRBV7-2 and TRBJ2-7, with D perhaps assigned TRBD1 or TRBD2 (6 bases each). Germline V gene sequence: CDR1 SGHTA, CDR2 FQGNSA. This CDR3 region has 15 residues. Trimming removed 5 bases from V and 5 bases from J, with 19 bases in between.

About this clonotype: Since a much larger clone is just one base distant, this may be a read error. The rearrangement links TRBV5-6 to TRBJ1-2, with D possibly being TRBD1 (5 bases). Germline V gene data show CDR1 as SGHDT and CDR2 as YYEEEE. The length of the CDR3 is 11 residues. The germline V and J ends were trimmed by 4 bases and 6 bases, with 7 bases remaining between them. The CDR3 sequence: CASSARDGYTF. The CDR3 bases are TGTGCCAGCAGCGCCAGGGATGGCTACACCTTC.

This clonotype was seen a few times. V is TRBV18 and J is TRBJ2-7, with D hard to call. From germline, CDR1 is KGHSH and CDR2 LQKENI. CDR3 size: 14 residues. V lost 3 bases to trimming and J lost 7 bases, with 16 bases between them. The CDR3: CASSPTTFGGEQYF. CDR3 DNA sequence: TGTGCCAGCTCACCGACCACGTTCGGTGGGGAGCAGTACTTC.

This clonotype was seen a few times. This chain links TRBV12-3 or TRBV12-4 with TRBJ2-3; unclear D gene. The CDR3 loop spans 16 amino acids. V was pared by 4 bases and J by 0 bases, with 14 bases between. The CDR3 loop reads CASSYSLDPSTDTQYF. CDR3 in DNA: TGTGCCAGCAGTTATTCGTTAGATCCTAGCACAGATACGCAGTATTTT.

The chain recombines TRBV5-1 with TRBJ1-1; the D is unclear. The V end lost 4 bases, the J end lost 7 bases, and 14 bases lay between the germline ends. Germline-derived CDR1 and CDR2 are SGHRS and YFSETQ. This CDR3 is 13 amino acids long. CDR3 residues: CASSTKAGGEAFF. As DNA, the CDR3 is TGCGCCAGCAGCACCAAAGCGGGCGGTGAAGCTTTCTTT.

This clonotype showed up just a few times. In DNA form, the CDR3 reads TGTGCCAGCAGGAGACAGGGGGACCAAGAGACCCAGTACTTC. It encodes CASRRQGDQETQYF. This sequence joins TRBV12-3 or TRBV12-4 and TRBJ2-5, with 9 nucleotides matching TRBD1. The length of the CDR3 is 14 residues. V shed 6 bases and J 0 bases; nucleotides not matched to a gene: 2.

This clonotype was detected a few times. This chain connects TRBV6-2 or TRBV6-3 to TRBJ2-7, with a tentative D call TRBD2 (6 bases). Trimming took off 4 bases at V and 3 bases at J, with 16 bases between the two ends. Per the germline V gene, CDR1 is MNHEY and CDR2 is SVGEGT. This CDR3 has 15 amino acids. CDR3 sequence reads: CASSSWPGVVYEQYF. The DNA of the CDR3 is TGTGCCAGCAGTTCTTGGCCGGGGGTCGTCTACGAGCAGTACTTC.

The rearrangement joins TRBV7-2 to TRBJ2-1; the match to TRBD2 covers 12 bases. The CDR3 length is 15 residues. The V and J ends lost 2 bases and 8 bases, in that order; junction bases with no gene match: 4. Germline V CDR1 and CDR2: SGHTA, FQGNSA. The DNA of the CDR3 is TGTGCCAGCAGCTTAATGACTAGCGGGGGATATGAGCAGTTCTTC. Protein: CASSLMTSGGYEQFF.

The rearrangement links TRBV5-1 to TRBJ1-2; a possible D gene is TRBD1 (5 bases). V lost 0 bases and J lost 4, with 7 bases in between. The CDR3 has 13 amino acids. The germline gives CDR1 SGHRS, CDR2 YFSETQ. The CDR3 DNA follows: TGCGCCAGCAGCTTGGGACAGTTCTATGGCTACACCTTC. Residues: CASSLGQFYGYTF.

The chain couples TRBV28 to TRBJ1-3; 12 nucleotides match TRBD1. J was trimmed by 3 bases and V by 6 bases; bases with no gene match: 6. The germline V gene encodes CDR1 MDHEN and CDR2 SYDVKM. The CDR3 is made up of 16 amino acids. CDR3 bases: TGTGCCAGCAGCCGGGACAGGGGGCGCGGTGGAAACACCATATATTTT. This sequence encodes CASSRDRGRGGNTIYF. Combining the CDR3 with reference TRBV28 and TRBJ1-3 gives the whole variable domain DVKVTQSSRYLVKRTGEKVFLECVQDMDHENMFWYRQDPGLGLRLIYFSYDVKMKEKGDIPEGYSVSREKKERFSLILESASTNQTSMYLCASSRDRGRGGNTIYFGEGSWLTVV.

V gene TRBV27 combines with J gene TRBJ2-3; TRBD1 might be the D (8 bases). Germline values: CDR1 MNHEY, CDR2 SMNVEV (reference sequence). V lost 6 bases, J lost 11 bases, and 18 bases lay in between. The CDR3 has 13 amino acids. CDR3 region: CASRGGATGVQYF. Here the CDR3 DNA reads TGTGCCAGCAGAGGGGGGGCGACAGGGGTGCAGTATTTT.

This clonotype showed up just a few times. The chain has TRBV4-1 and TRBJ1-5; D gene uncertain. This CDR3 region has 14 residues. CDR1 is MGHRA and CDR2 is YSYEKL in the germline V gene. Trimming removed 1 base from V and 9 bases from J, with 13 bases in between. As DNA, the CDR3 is TGCGCCAGCAGCCAAGCTCGGACCCTTTGGCCCCAGCATTTT. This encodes CASSQARTLWPQHF.

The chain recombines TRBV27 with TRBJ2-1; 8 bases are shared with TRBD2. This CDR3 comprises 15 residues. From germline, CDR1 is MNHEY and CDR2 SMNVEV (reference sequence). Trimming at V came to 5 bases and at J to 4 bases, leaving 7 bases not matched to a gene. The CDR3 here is CASSPKRESYNEQFF. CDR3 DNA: TGTGCCAGCAGTCCCAAGCGGGAGTCTTACAATGAGCAGTTCTTC.

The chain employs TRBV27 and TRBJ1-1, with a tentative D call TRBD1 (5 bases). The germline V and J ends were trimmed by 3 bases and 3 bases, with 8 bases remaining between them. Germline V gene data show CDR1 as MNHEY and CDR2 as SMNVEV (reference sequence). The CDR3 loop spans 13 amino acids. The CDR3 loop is CASSLGVHTEAFF. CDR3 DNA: TGTGCCAGCAGTTTGGGGGTGCACACTGAAGCTTTCTTT.

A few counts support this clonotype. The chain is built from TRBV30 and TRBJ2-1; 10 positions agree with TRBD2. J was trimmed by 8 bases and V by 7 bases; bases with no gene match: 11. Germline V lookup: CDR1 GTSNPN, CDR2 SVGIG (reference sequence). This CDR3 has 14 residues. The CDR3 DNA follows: TGTGCCTCCTACTCCTCTAGCGGGAGCCATGAGCAGTTCTTC. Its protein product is CASYSSSGSHEQFF.

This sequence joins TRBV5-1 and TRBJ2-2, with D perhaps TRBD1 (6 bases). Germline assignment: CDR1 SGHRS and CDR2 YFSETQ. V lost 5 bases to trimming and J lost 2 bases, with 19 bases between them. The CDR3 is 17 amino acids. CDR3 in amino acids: CASRSDSRPSNTGELFF. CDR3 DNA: TGCGCCAGCAGATCGGACAGCCGCCCAAGTAACACCGGGGAGCTGTTTTTT.